These 4 T cell receptor beta chains originate from one sample sequenced in a study of T cell repertoires in cytomegalovirus infection. In TCRdb, the reads were re-called with MiXCR into one record per CDR3 protein. The sample comprises 480,000 or so distinct CDR3 sequences, 11% of which are singletons, and 10% rests with the top ten. Sample: PBMCs. These receptors came from a human donor in good health (CMV status not recorded). Some clones in this sample may be carry-over from other donors' samples.

The rearrangement links TRBV20-1 to TRBJ2-1; 13 bases are shared with TRBD2. The CDR3 runs to 13 residues. In germline, CDR1 is DFQATT, CDR2 SNEGSKA (reference sequence). CDR3 protein: CRTSGRLVNEQFF. Written as DNA, the CDR3 is TGCAGGACTAGCGGGAGGTTGGTTAATGAGCAGTTCTTC.

This clonotype was recorded at least ten times. The chain recombines TRBV7-2 with TRBJ2-3, with D perhaps matching TRBD2 (5 bases). The length of the CDR3 is 13 residues. V was cut by 1 base and J by 6 bases, with 8 bases left in between. Germline V gives CDR1 SGHTA, CDR2 FQGNSA. The DNA for the CDR3 is TGTGCCAGCAGCTTAGGGAGAGGGGATACGCAGTATTTT. This codes for CASSLGRGDTQYF.

This clonotype was seen ten or more times. Written as DNA, the CDR3 is TGTGCCAGCAGCTTAGCCGGAAGTGAGAATGAAAAACTGTTTTTT. It codes for CASSLAGSENEKLFF. The chain uses TRBV7-2 and TRBJ1-4; D gene uncertain. This CDR3 region has 15 residues. Trimming took off 0 bases at V and 5 bases at J, with 10 bases between the two ends. Germline V gene sequence: CDR1 SGHTA, CDR2 FQGNSA.

The sample holds a few counts of this clonotype. The rearrangement links TRBV2 to TRBJ2-7; perhaps TRBD1 as D (6 bases). The germline V gene has CDR1 SNHLY and CDR2 FYNNEI. V was cut by 3 bases and J by 7 bases, with 16 bases left in between. The CDR3 length is 14 residues. The CDR3 DNA reads TGTGCCAGCAGTGAGGGGACATCCTTTTTGGAGCAGTACTTC. This codes for CASSEGTSFLEQYF. Using reference TRBV2 and TRBJ2-7 for the parts outside the CDR3, the full variable domain is EPEVTQTPSHQVTQMGQEVILRCVPISNHLYFYWYRQILGQKVEFLVSFYNNEISEKSEIFDDQFSVERPDGSNFTLKIRSTKLEDSAMYFCASSEGTSFLEQYFGPGTRLTVT.